This TCR beta chain was recovered during a study of cytomegalovirus exposure and HLA in healthy donors. This CDR3 comprises 15 residues. The germline V gene has CDR1 MNHEY and CDR2 SVGAGI. J lost 2 bases, V lost 6 bases, and 9 bases had no gene match. About this clone: The antigen remains unidentified.

The study, taken as a whole, reports: A later analysis linked a missense variant in DCLRE1C to the trimming of TCR beta V and J genes.

PCR primers comprised 60 Vbeta and 13 Jbeta primers. Sequenced by immunoSEQ multiplex PCR; TCRdb stores in-frame clones only, minus some. The sample includes around 130,000 clones, more than 65% of them seen just once. The sequence derives from a man aged 45-65 years in good health and CMV-seronegative. The chain combines TRBV6-5 with TRBJ2-5; 7 positions match TRBD1. Sequenced input: PBMCs. CDR3 in amino acids: CASRGEPGQQETQYF. The CDR3 DNA is TGTGCCAGCAGAGGAGAACCGGGACAGCAAGAGACCCAGTACTTC.